The clone carrying this TCR beta chain was seen ten or more times. The antigen is undetermined. The source of the sample is a study of T cells in Graves' hyperthyroidism and ophthalmopathy. Study results and caveats: Onset of ophthalmopathy came a median approximately 6.8 months after the model predicted it.

Trimming took 5 bases from V and 4 from J; bases not matched to a gene: 22. The CDR3 has 20 amino acids. Germline loops: CDR1 MNHNS, CDR2 SASEGT. Cells are PBMCs isolated from 10 ml of fresh blood. Using RNA transcripts as the source, TCR beta CDR3 regions were amplified. The TCR CDR3 first-round RT-PCR relied on the HTBI primer set. MiXCR, run by TCRdb on the multiplex PCR reads, gives a single entry per CDR3 protein. The table lists roughly 330,000 distinct CDR3 sequences, roughly 15% of them singletons. This receptor was obtained from a man aged 25-45 years with Graves' hyperthyroidism. Specimen: blood. This chain connects TRBV6-1 to TRBJ2-3; 9 positions match TRBD1. CDR3 residues: CASSTRHRTGASEAADTQYF. The CDR3 DNA follows: TGTGCCAGCAGTACCCGCCATCGGACAGGGGCCAGCGAAGCAGCAGATACGCAGTATTTT.